This TCR beta chain was retrieved from a study of cytomegalovirus exposure and HLA in healthy donors. 13 Jbeta primers and 60 Vbeta primers were used for the PCR. Data came from immunoSEQ multiplex PCR; TCRdb stores just in-frame clones and leaves some out. The repertoire holds about 160,000 clones, with around 79% as singletons. Trimming removed 8 bases at V and 6 bases at J, with 16 bases between. Germline lookup yields CDR1 SQVTM and CDR2 ANQGSEA. The CDR3 has 12 residues. Points from the study as a whole: Researchers catalogued some 160 TCR beta chains as cytomegalovirus-associated.

A remark on this clone: The target antigen is unknown.

Specimen: PBMCs. The chain employs TRBV29-1 and TRBJ1-2; no clear D. The TCR sequence derives from a man aged 40-49 years in good health and CMV-seronegative. DNA of the CDR3: TGCAGCACCAACCGCCTAGGAGATGGCTACACCTTC. Amino acid sequence: CSTNRLGDGYTF.